The 12 T cell receptor beta chains given below trace back to one sample, sequenced in a study of cytomegalovirus exposure and HLA in healthy donors. Primers included in the PCR were 60 Vbeta and 13 Jbeta primers. This table comes from immunoSEQ multiplex PCR, and its TCRdb copy is limited to in-frame clones, with some not included. Of 100,000 to 150,000 clones listed, roughly 80% are singletons. The sample consisted of PBMCs. These receptors all come from a boy between 10 and 17 years old in good health and CMV-seronegative.

J is TRBJ2-3 and V is TRBV11-3; 12 bases agree with TRBD2. This CDR3 contains 17 residues. The V gene's germline CDR1 is SGHNT and CDR2 YENEEA. The J segment lost 0 bases and the V segment lost 5 bases, leaving 6 bases of the junction unmatched. DNA for the CDR3: TGTGCCAGCAGCCACACCGGGACTAGCGGGAGCACAGATACGCAGTATTTT. It codes for CASSHTGTSGSTDTQYF.

The rearrangement joins TRBV15 to TRBJ1-5; TRBD1 is a possible D gene (5 bases). V was trimmed by 1 base and J by 4 bases, leaving 11 bases between them. CDR1 LNHNV and CDR2 YYDKDF come from the germline V gene (reference sequence). The CDR3 is made up of 15 amino acids. CDR3 coding DNA: TGTGCCACCAGCAGAGTGGGGCAGATTAATCAGCCCCAGCATTTT. It specifies CATSRVGQINQPQHF.

This sequence joins TRBV6-4 and TRBJ2-1, with TRBD2 matching 8 bases. After removal of 4 bases from V and 7 bases from J, the junction contained 6 bases not matched to a gene. Germline V CDR1 and CDR2: MRHNA, SNTAGT. The CDR3 spans 14 residues. CDR3 coding DNA: TGTGCCAGCAGTGCAGCGGGAGAGAGGAATGAGCAGTTCTTC. This translates into CASSAAGERNEQFF.

The V gene is TRBV29-1, the J gene TRBJ2-1; D perhaps matches TRBD2 (6 bases). Trimming took off 3 bases at V and 9 bases at J, with 9 bases between the two ends. The CDR3 is 11 residues long. Looked up from germline, CDR1 is SQVTM and CDR2 is ANQGSEA. DNA for the CDR3: TGCAGCGTTGATCCCGGGGGTGAGCAGTTCTTC. Protein sequence: CSVDPGGEQFF.

This clone was found a few times. The chain recombines TRBV6-5 with TRBJ1-1, with D possibly TRBD1 on 5 matching bases. Germline V gives CDR1 MNHEY, CDR2 SVGAGI. CDR3 length: 13 residues. Trimming stripped 6 bases from V and 7 bases from J, with 15 bases between. The CDR3 region is CASRVTGTVEAFF. The CDR3 nucleotides are TGTGCCAGCAGGGTTACAGGAACGGTTGAAGCTTTCTTT.

The sample holds one count of this clone. The CDR3 here is CASSSTGTTNEKLFF. CDR3 coding DNA: TGTGCCAGCAGCTCCACAGGGACAACTAATGAAAAACTGTTTTTT. The rearrangement uses TRBV7-9 and TRBJ1-4; D is possibly TRBD1 (6 bases). Trimming took 4 bases from V and 0 from J, leaving 9 bases between them. CDR3 length: 15 residues. Germline V gene sequence: CDR1 SEHNR, CDR2 FQNEAQ (reference sequence). The full variable domain, its missing parts supplied by reference TRBV7-9 and TRBJ1-4, is DTGVSQNPRHKITKRGQNVTFRCDPISEHNRLYWYRQTLGQGPEFLTYFQNEAQLEKSRLLSDRFSAERPKGSFSTLEIQRTEQGDSAMYLCASSSTGTTNEKLFFGSGTQLSVL.

The chain recombines TRBV2 with TRBJ2-5; 7 nucleotides match TRBD2. Germline trimming cut 5 bases from V and 4 bases from J; bases unmatched to any gene: 7. This CDR3 has 14 residues. Germline CDR1 SNHLY, CDR2 FYNNEI. Written as DNA, the CDR3 is TGTGCCAGCAGTCACACGGGGGGTAGAGAGACCCAGTACTTC. Its translation is CASSHTGGRETQYF. The entire variable domain, with the rest obtained from reference TRBV2 and TRBJ2-5, is as follows: EPEVTQTPSHQVTQMGQEVILRCVPISNHLYFYWYRQILGQKVEFLVSFYNNEISEKSEIFDDQFSVERPDGSNFTLKIRSTKLEDSAMYFCASSHTGGRETQYFGPGTRLLVL.

This rearrangement joins TRBV5-5 to TRBJ2-7; 7 bases line up with TRBD2. Germline CDR1 is SGHKS and CDR2 is YYEKEE (reference sequence). The CDR3 is 15 residues long. V trimming: 2 bases; J trimming: 0 bases; junction bases outside the gene matches: 5. This CDR3 is CASSLTSANSYEQYF. The CDR3 DNA reads as TGTGCCAGCAGCTTAACTAGCGCCAACTCCTACGAGCAGTACTTC.

The rearrangement uses TRBV27 and TRBJ2-7; 7 nucleotides align to TRBD2. Germline CDR1 reads MNHEY; CDR2 reads SMNVEV (reference sequence). After removal of 5 bases from V and 3 bases from J, the junction contained 13 bases not matched to a gene. The CDR3 runs 16 residues. The CDR3 here is CASSPDGGEGGYEQYF. In DNA, the CDR3 is TGTGCCAGCAGTCCCGATGGTGGGGAGGGAGGCTACGAGCAGTACTTC.

V and J are TRBV4-3 and TRBJ2-7, with D possibly TRBD1 on 6 matching bases. The CDR3 is made up of 15 amino acids. Germline CDR1 is LGHNA and CDR2 is YSLEER. The ends were cut back, 3 bases at V and 0 bases at J, with 12 bases in the middle. The CDR3 region is CASSQTGDFSYEQYF. The CDR3 coding sequence is TGCGCCAGCAGCCAGACAGGAGACTTCTCCTACGAGCAGTACTTC.

This sequence joins TRBV5-1 and TRBJ1-4; 7 nucleotides agree with TRBD1. Germline values: CDR1 SGHRS, CDR2 YFSETQ. The CDR3 has 14 amino acids. V dropped 5 bases and J dropped 4; count of bases not matched to a gene: 5. CDR3 in amino acids: CASSWTGLNEKLFF. Written as DNA, the CDR3 is TGCGCCAGCAGTTGGACAGGTCTTAATGAAAAACTGTTTTTT.

The genes are TRBV29-1 and TRBJ1-1, with D possibly matching TRBD1 (6 bases). Looked up from germline, CDR1 is SQVTM and CDR2 is ANQGSEA. Trimming took 3 bases from V and 2 from J, leaving 13 bases between them. The CDR3 extends over 14 amino acids. CDR3 loop: CSVEGTFGNTEAFF. The CDR3 nucleotides read TGCAGCGTTGAGGGGACATTCGGTAACACTGAAGCTTTCTTT.